The 8 T cell receptor beta chains below all came from one sample that was sequenced in a study of cytomegalovirus exposure and HLA in healthy donors. Primers: 60 Vbeta forward and 13 Jbeta reverse. Produced via immunoSEQ multiplex PCR; TCRdb's table is partial and in-frame only. The sample includes roughly 100,000 clones, about four fifths of them seen just once. Material for sequencing was PBMCs. The receptors shown here come from a man aged 35-49 years in good health and CMV-seropositive.

This clone was counted a few times. CDR3 in amino acids: CASSPRQGSFGNYGYTF. The DNA for the CDR3 is TGCGCCAGCAGCCCCCGCCAGGGGTCTTTTGGAAACTATGGCTACACCTTC. This sequence joins TRBV4-1 and TRBJ1-2, with D tentatively TRBD1 (6 bases). The CDR3 runs 17 residues. Trimming shortened V by 4 bases and J by 2 bases, and 20 bases separated the two germline ends. Germline-derived CDR1 and CDR2 are MGHRA and YSYEKL.

The chain has TRBV2 and TRBJ1-2; 7 bases map to TRBD1. V lost 6 bases and J lost 8; bases outside the gene matches: 6. The CDR3 length is 12 residues. Germline values: CDR1 SNHLY, CDR2 FYNNEI. The CDR3 protein is CASRNRGEGYTF. CDR3 DNA sequence: TGTGCCAGCAGAAACAGGGGAGAAGGCTACACCTTC.

This rearrangement joins TRBV29-1 to TRBJ1-2; a possible D gene is TRBD1 (5 bases). Germline CDR1 and CDR2: SQVTM and ANQGSEA. The CDR3 length is 15 residues. The V end was cut by 3 bases, the J end by 4 bases, with 18 bases between. The CDR3 loop reads CSVDPSGRAIYGYTF. Here the CDR3 DNA reads TGCAGCGTTGATCCTTCGGGCAGGGCGATCTATGGCTACACCTTC.

The CDR3 is CASSPSPAGASQPQHF. The CDR3, as DNA: TGTGCCAGCTCACCCTCCCCCGCAGGGGCAAGTCAGCCCCAGCATTTT. The chain has TRBV18 and TRBJ1-5; TRBD1 might be the D (6 bases). The CDR3 has 16 amino acids. Trimming cost V 3 bases and J 6 bases, with 18 bases left between them. CDR1 and CDR2 from the germline V gene are KGHSH and LQKENI.

This rearrangement joins TRBV11-2 to TRBJ2-7, with a weak D call TRBD1 (5 bases). The CDR3 runs to 15 residues. Germline V lookup: CDR1 SGHAT, CDR2 FQNNGV. V lost 6 bases to trimming and J lost 0 bases, with 15 bases between them. DNA of the CDR3: TGTGCCAGCAGACAGGACCGCAGGAGCTCCTACGAGCAGTACTTC. Protein: CASRQDRRSSYEQYF.

This chain links TRBV5-1 with TRBJ2-1; the D is unclear. This CDR3 is built from 15 residues. Germline V gene sequence: CDR1 SGHRS, CDR2 YFSETQ. Trimming stripped 0 bases from V and 7 bases from J, with 14 bases between. CDR3 in DNA: TGCGCCAGCAGCTTGGTTTTCGAGAGAAGAAATGAGCAGTTCTTC. Translation: CASSLVFERRNEQFF.

The chain combines TRBV11-3 with TRBJ2-7; no reliable D call. CDR1 and CDR2 (germline): SGHNT, YENEEA. V was pared by 1 base and J by 2 bases, with 9 bases between. The CDR3 is made up of 14 amino acids. The CDR3 spells CASSLGPGTYEQYF. In nucleotides, the CDR3 is TGTGCCAGCAGCTTAGGGCCAGGTACCTACGAGCAGTACTTC. The full variable domain, its missing parts supplied by reference TRBV11-3 and TRBJ2-7, is EAGVVQSPRYKIIEKKQPVAFWCNPISGHNTLYWYLQNLGQGPELLIRYENEEAVDDSQLPKDRFSAERLKGVDSTLKIQPAELGDSAVYLCASSLGPGTYEQYFGPGTRLTVT.

The chain recombines TRBV7-3 with TRBJ1-2; TRBD1 might be the D (6 bases). CDR3 length: 14 residues. Trimming took off 5 bases at V and 1 base at J, with 11 bases between the two ends. CDR1 is SGHTA, CDR2 FQGTGA, per germline. The CDR3 nucleotides read TGTGCCAGCAGCGCGAACAGGGATAACTATGGCTACACCTTC. It is translated as CASSANRDNYGYTF.